The rows below give T cell receptor beta chains drawn from one sample of a study of vaccination and CD4 T cells after COVID-19. TCRdb recomputed calls from the PCR reads with MiXCR, one row per CDR3 protein. Of 25,000 or so distinct CDR3 sequences listed, roughly 51% are singletons. Sequences were derived from CD4+ T cells from blood, sampled before SARS-CoV-2 vaccination. These receptors originate from a human donor who had recovered from COVID-19. Both conserved end residues are part of each CDR3. Fields, in order: clone size, D gene, J gene, V gene, CDR3 protein, CDR3 DNA. The D gene is left open where the match is weak. Expanded clones get a size class; other rows say once, few or many, or leave the size out.

size: NA
D: NA
J: TRBJ2-7
V: TRBV6-2/TRBV6-3
CDR3: CASSLRTSYEQYF
DNA: TGTGCCAGCAGCCTTAGGACCAGCTACGAGCAGTACTTC

size: NA
D: TRBD1
J: TRBJ2-5
V: TRBV10-1
CDR3: CASPNKNRQGWETQYF
DNA: TGCGCCAGCCCCAACAAGAACCGACAGGGCTGGGAGACCCAGTACTTC

size: NA
D: NA
J: TRBJ1-1
V: TRBV19
CDR3: CASKAGGTITEAFF
DNA: TGTGCCAGTAAGGCCGGGGGGACGATCACTGAAGCTTTCTTT

size: NA
D: TRBD2
J: TRBJ2-7
V: TRBV20-1
CDR3: CSASGLGGTSGRHSYEQYF
DNA: TGCAGTGCTAGTGGCCTGGGCGGGACTAGCGGGAGGCACTCCTACGAGCAGTACTTC

size: NA
D: NA
J: TRBJ2-2
V: TRBV20-1
CDR3: CSASGTNTGELFF
DNA: TGCAGTGCTAGCGGGACGAACACCGGGGAGCTGTTTTTT

size: NA
D: NA
J: TRBJ2-3
V: TRBV7-9
CDR3: CASSVRVGDTQYF
DNA: TGTGCCAGCAGCGTGAGAGTCGGAGATACGCAGTATTTT

size: NA
D: NA
J: TRBJ1-6
V: TRBV4-1
CDR3: CASRYILRGSGNSPLHF
DNA: TGCGCCAGCAGATACATCCTCCGGGGCTCGGGTAATTCACCCCTCCACTTT

size: NA
D: NA
J: TRBJ1-5
V: TRBV20-1
CDR3: CSARDAGVGGQPQHF
DNA: TGCAGTGCTAGAGATGCGGGGGTGGGAGGGCAGCCCCAGCATTTT

size: NA
D: NA
J: TRBJ2-3
V: TRBV6-1
CDR3: CASRLISGTDTQYF
DNA: TGTGCCAGCAGACTTATTAGCGGCACAGATACGCAGTATTTT

size: NA
D: TRBD1
J: TRBJ2-2
V: TRBV18
CDR3: CASSPWGQGNTGELFF
DNA: TGTGCCAGCTCACCCTGGGGACAGGGGAACACCGGGGAGCTGTTTTTT

size: NA
D: NA
J: TRBJ2-3
V: TRBV20-1
CDR3: CSARGPAASGRTDTQYF
DNA: TGCAGTGCTAGAGGTCCGGCGGCGAGCGGCCGCACAGATACGCAGTATTTT

size: NA
D: NA
J: TRBJ1-1
V: TRBV6-2/TRBV6-3
CDR3: CASIPRQDRGEAFF
DNA: TGTGCCAGCATCCCACGACAGGATCGGGGTGAAGCTTTCTTT

size: NA
D: NA
J: TRBJ2-3
V: TRBV2
CDR3: CASSELVGGDTQYF
DNA: TGTGCCAGCAGTGAGTTGGTCGGGGGAGATACGCAGTATTTT

size: NA
D: NA
J: TRBJ2-3
V: TRBV19
CDR3: CASSIAEGTDTQYF
DNA: TGTGCCAGTAGTATAGCGGAAGGCACAGATACGCAGTATTTT

size: few
D: NA
J: TRBJ2-7
V: TRBV28
CDR3: CASRVMGTGLYEQYF
DNA: TGTGCCAGCAGGGTTATGGGAACAGGATTATACGAGCAGTACTTC

size: NA
D: NA
J: TRBJ1-5
V: TRBV14
CDR3: CASSQGLRQPQHF
DNA: TGTGCCAGCAGCCAGGGGTTACGGCAGCCCCAGCATTTT

size: NA
D: NA
J: TRBJ2-7
V: TRBV11-3
CDR3: CASSLGDGGAGSYEQYF
DNA: TGTGCCAGCAGCTTAGGGGACGGAGGGGCAGGGAGTTACGAGCAGTACTTC

size: NA
D: TRBD1
J: TRBJ1-5
V: TRBV19
CDR3: CASRRGQDAYGNQPQHF
DNA: TGTGCCAGTAGGAGGGGACAGGACGCCTACGGCAATCAGCCCCAGCATTTT

size: NA
D: TRBD1
J: TRBJ2-2
V: TRBV18
CDR3: CASSPGRTGGVGGELFF
DNA: TGTGCCAGCTCACCGGGACGGACAGGGGGCGTTGGCGGGGAGCTGTTTTTT

size: NA
D: NA
J: TRBJ1-5
V: TRBV19
CDR3: CASSIGRGVGFSNQPQHF
DNA: TGTGCCAGTAGTATAGGTCGTGGGGTCGGGTTTAGCAATCAGCCCCAGCATTTT

size: NA
D: NA
J: TRBJ1-1
V: TRBV27
CDR3: CASSSVSGTLRGTEAFF
DNA: TGTGCCAGCAGTTCCGTCTCCGGGACCCTTCGCGGGACTGAAGCTTTCTTT

size: NA
D: NA
J: TRBJ2-7
V: TRBV7-9
CDR3: CASSITGMSSYEQYF
DNA: TGTGCCAGCAGCATAACCGGGATGAGCTCCTACGAGCAGTACTTC

size: NA
D: TRBD1
J: TRBJ2-1
V: TRBV5-3
CDR3: CARSQDRVEQFF
DNA: TGTGCCAGAAGCCAAGACAGGGTTGAGCAGTTCTTC

size: few
D: NA
J: TRBJ2-3
V: TRBV7-3
CDR3: CASSLSGAGRADTQYF
DNA: TGTGCCAGCAGCTTATCCGGGGCAGGGCGCGCAGATACGCAGTATTTT

size: NA
D: NA
J: TRBJ2-7
V: TRBV20-1
CDR3: CSARVWARGGSEQYF
DNA: TGCAGTGCTAGAGTGTGGGCAAGGGGGGGATCCGAGCAGTACTTC

size: NA
D: NA
J: TRBJ1-5
V: TRBV10-1
CDR3: CATLRCSGYAPYSNQPQHF
DNA: TGCGCCACCCTAAGATGTTCAGGATATGCCCCGTATAGCAATCAGCCCCAGCATTTT

size: NA
D: NA
J: TRBJ2-1
V: TRBV7-3
CDR3: CASSSRQDNEQFF
DNA: TGTGCCAGCAGCTCCCGACAGGACAATGAGCAGTTCTTC

size: NA
D: TRBD2
J: TRBJ2-7
V: TRBV15
CDR3: CATSRRPRDGGGYEQYF
DNA: TGTGCCACCAGCAGACGTCCGAGAGATGGGGGGGGCTACGAGCAGTACTTC

size: NA
D: NA
J: TRBJ2-2
V: TRBV6-1
CDR3: CASSDSDRELFF
DNA: TGTGCCAGCAGTGATTCGGACAGGGAGCTGTTTTTT

size: NA
D: TRBD2
J: TRBJ2-3
V: TRBV10-3
CDR3: CAIRPGLAGTDTQYF
DNA: TGTGCCATCAGGCCGGGACTAGCAGGTACAGATACGCAGTATTTT

size: NA
D: TRBD1
J: TRBJ2-7
V: TRBV6-2/TRBV6-3
CDR3: CASSTRGTGDHEQYF
DNA: TGTGCCAGCAGTACTCGAGGGACAGGGGATCACGAGCAGTACTTC

size: NA
D: NA
J: TRBJ2-5
V: TRBV5-6
CDR3: CASSLVAQETQYF
DNA: TGTGCCAGCAGCTTGGTGGCACAAGAGACCCAGTACTTC

size: NA
D: TRBD1
J: TRBJ1-5
V: TRBV7-2
CDR3: CASSFGTGGNNQPQHF
DNA: TGTGCCAGCAGCTTTGGGACAGGGGGCAACAATCAGCCCCAGCATTTT

size: NA
D: TRBD2
J: TRBJ2-5
V: TRBV27
CDR3: CASRRTSGIQETQYF
DNA: TGTGCCAGCAGGAGGACTAGCGGCATCCAAGAGACCCAGTACTTC

size: NA
D: NA
J: TRBJ2-7
V: TRBV15
CDR3: CATSRDRRQGGPSESYEQYF
DNA: TGTGCCACCAGCAGAGATAGGCGGCAGGGTGGTCCTAGCGAGAGTTACGAGCAGTACTTC

size: few
D: NA
J: TRBJ1-2
V: TRBV20-1
CDR3: CSARAGSTNYGYTF
DNA: TGCAGTGCTAGAGCCGGCAGTACTAACTATGGCTACACCTTC

size: NA
D: TRBD2
J: TRBJ2-5
V: TRBV20-1
CDR3: CSARDPSGSLETQYF
DNA: TGCAGTGCTAGAGACCCTAGCGGGAGTTTGGAGACCCAGTACTTC

size: few
D: NA
J: TRBJ2-7
V: TRBV7-2
CDR3: CASSLDGRRDEQYF
DNA: TGTGCCAGCAGCTTAGACGGGAGACGCGACGAGCAGTACTTC

size: NA
D: TRBD2
J: TRBJ2-7
V: TRBV4-1
CDR3: CASSQFLGTLAGGTYEQYF
DNA: TGCGCCAGCAGCCAATTTTTGGGAACACTAGCGGGAGGAACCTACGAGCAGTACTTC

size: NA
D: NA
J: TRBJ1-4
V: TRBV4-3
CDR3: CASSQAWPDEKLFF
DNA: TGCGCCAGCAGCCAAGCTTGGCCGGATGAAAAACTGTTTTTT

size: few
D: NA
J: TRBJ2-7
V: TRBV7-2
CDR3: CASSSRTGREEQYF
DNA: TGTGCCAGCAGCTCCAGGACTGGGCGGGAAGAGCAGTACTTC

size: NA
D: NA
J: TRBJ1-2
V: TRBV29-1
CDR3: CSAGGGKSNYGYTF
DNA: TGCAGCGCTGGGGGGGGGAAATCTAACTATGGCTACACCTTC

size: few
D: NA
J: TRBJ1-5
V: TRBV18
CDR3: CASSSTQAGRNQPQHF
DNA: TGTGCCAGCTCATCTACACAGGCGGGTCGCAATCAGCCCCAGCATTTT

size: few
D: NA
J: TRBJ2-3
V: TRBV7-2
CDR3: CASGVGGSRPNTQYF
DNA: TGTGCCTCGGGGGTTGGCGGATCCCGTCCGAATACGCAGTATTTT

size: NA
D: NA
J: TRBJ2-6
V: TRBV5-4
CDR3: CASSLQGMSSGANVLTF
DNA: TGTGCCAGCAGCTTGCAGGGAATGAGCTCTGGGGCCAACGTCCTGACTTTC

size: NA
D: NA
J: TRBJ2-7
V: TRBV4-2
CDR3: CASSQSSYEQYF
DNA: TGTGCCAGCAGCCAGAGCTCCTACGAGCAGTACTTC

size: few
D: NA
J: TRBJ1-2
V: TRBV6-1
CDR3: CASSAGGNQYYGYTF
DNA: TGTGCCAGCAGCGCAGGCGGAAACCAATACTATGGCTACACCTTC

size: NA
D: TRBD2
J: TRBJ2-7
V: TRBV5-1
CDR3: CASSLAGTSSKYF
DNA: TGCGCCAGCAGCTTGGCAGGGACTAGTTCGAAGTACTTC

size: NA
D: TRBD1
J: TRBJ2-2
V: TRBV5-1
CDR3: CASSQGTANTGELFF
DNA: TGCGCCAGCAGCCAAGGGACAGCGAACACCGGGGAGCTGTTTTTT

size: NA
D: NA
J: TRBJ2-6
V: TRBV10-3
CDR3: CAIEPGTGAAGANVLTF
DNA: TGTGCCATCGAGCCTGGAACCGGCGCGGCAGGGGCCAACGTCCTGACTTTC

size: NA
D: NA
J: TRBJ2-4
V: TRBV20-1
CDR3: CSARDAVNIQYF
DNA: TGCAGTGCTAGAGATGCGGTAAACATTCAGTACTTC

size: NA
D: NA
J: TRBJ1-6
V: TRBV7-9
CDR3: CASSLDSNSPLHF
DNA: TGTGCCAGCAGCTTGGACAGTAATTCACCCCTCCACTTT

size: NA
D: NA
J: TRBJ2-7
V: TRBV19
CDR3: CASSPDRRPNTYEQYF
DNA: TGTGCCAGTAGTCCCGATCGTAGGCCTAATACCTACGAGCAGTACTTC

size: NA
D: TRBD1
J: TRBJ1-6
V: TRBV11-2
CDR3: CASSHRLLPRTGGRSPLHF
DNA: TGTGCCAGCAGCCACAGACTACTGCCCCGGACAGGGGGTAGATCACCCCTCCACTTT

size: NA
D: NA
J: TRBJ2-6
V: TRBV19
CDR3: CASSMSHSGANVLTF
DNA: TGTGCCAGTAGTATGTCACACTCTGGGGCCAACGTCCTGACTTTC

size: NA
D: NA
J: TRBJ1-2
V: TRBV5-8
CDR3: CASSLTGLYGYTF
DNA: TGTGCCAGCAGCTTGACTGGTCTCTATGGCTACACCTTC

size: NA
D: TRBD1
J: TRBJ1-6
V: TRBV5-1
CDR3: CASSLEQGARSPLHF
DNA: TGCGCCAGCAGCTTGGAACAGGGGGCTCGGTCACCCCTCCACTTT

size: NA
D: TRBD2
J: TRBJ2-7
V: TRBV19
CDR3: CATSLSGRAPQYF
DNA: TGTGCCACCTCCTTATCCGGGAGGGCCCCCCAGTACTTC

size: few
D: TRBD2
J: TRBJ2-1
V: TRBV6-1
CDR3: CASSERRAEAGGRYNEQFF
DNA: TGTGCCAGCAGTGAACGGAGGGCTGAAGCGGGAGGGAGATACAATGAGCAGTTCTTC